A single sample gave rise to the 12 T cell receptor beta chains below, sequenced in a study of T cell responses to AZD1222 COVID-19 vaccine. Clones were read by immunoSEQ multiplex PCR, and TCRdb kept only the in-frame ones, dropping some. The sample lists 100,000 to 130,000 clones, around nine tenths occurring once. The sample in question was peripheral blood, obtained on day 0 of MenACWY control vaccination. These receptors came from an adult in good health.

CDR3 residues: CASSGQGTNEKLFF. The CDR3 nucleotides read TGCGCCAGCAGCGGACAGGGAACTAATGAAAAACTGTTTTTT. The chain combines TRBV5-1 with TRBJ1-4; 8 nucleotides align to TRBD1. Trimming at V came to 4 bases and at J to 1 base, leaving 0 bases not matched to a gene. Germline assignment: CDR1 SGHRS and CDR2 YFSETQ. The CDR3 loop spans 14 amino acids. The whole variable domain, filled in from reference TRBV5-1 and TRBJ1-4, reads KAGVTQTPRYLIKTRGQQVTLSCSPISGHRSVSWYQQTPGQGLQFLFEYFSETQRNKGNFPGRFSGRQFSNSRSEMNVSTLELGDSALYLCASSGQGTNEKLFFGSGTQLSVL.

This chain joins TRBV27 and TRBJ1-2, with D unresolved. The CDR3 spans 14 residues. V shed 2 bases and J shed 0 bases, with 7 bases lying between them. Germline V gene data show CDR1 as MNHEY and CDR2 as SMNVEV (reference sequence). The CDR3 is CASSLKSANYGYTF. CDR3 in DNA: TGTGCCAGCAGTTTAAAGTCGGCTAACTATGGCTACACCTTC.

This chain links TRBV19 with TRBJ2-7, with 8 bases aligning to TRBD1. The V and J ends lost 3 bases and 0 bases, in that order; junction bases with no gene match: 1. The germline V gene has CDR1 LNHDA and CDR2 SQIVND (reference sequence). This CDR3 contains 14 residues. In nucleotides, the CDR3 is TGTGCCAGTAGTATCGGACAGGGCTCCTACGAGCAGTACTTC. It specifies CASSIGQGSYEQYF.

The J gene is TRBJ2-3, the V gene TRBV28, with D maybe TRBD2 (5 bases). Germline V lookup: CDR1 MDHEN, CDR2 SYDVKM. V lost 2 bases to trimming and J lost 0 bases, with 6 bases between them. The CDR3 spans 14 residues. CDR3 DNA sequence: TGTGCCAGCAGTTTAACGGGGAGCACAGATACGCAGTATTTT. This gives the protein CASSLTGSTDTQYF. Using reference TRBV28 and TRBJ2-3 for the parts outside the CDR3, the full variable domain is DVKVTQSSRYLVKRTGEKVFLECVQDMDHENMFWYRQDPGLGLRLIYFSYDVKMKEKGDIPEGYSVSREKKERFSLILESASTNQTSMYLCASSLTGSTDTQYFGPGTRLTVL.

The chain uses TRBV2 and TRBJ1-1; D not certain. Germline loops: CDR1 SNHLY, CDR2 FYNNEI. CDR3 length: 12 amino acids. V was pared by 6 bases and J by 7 bases, with 12 bases between. CDR3: CASRLEVVEAFF. The DNA for the CDR3 is TGTGCCAGCAGGTTGGAGGTGGTTGAAGCTTTCTTT.

The gene calls are TRBV6-6 and TRBJ1-2; D gene uncertain. Per the germline V gene, CDR1 is MNHNY and CDR2 is SVGAGI (reference sequence). There are 16 residues in the CDR3. The V end was cut by 5 bases, the J end by 3 bases, with 19 bases between. CDR3 coding DNA: TGTGCCAGCAGTCGACTAAGCCGAACCTGGGACTATGGCTACACCTTC. It codes for CASSRLSRTWDYGYTF.

The rearrangement links TRBV4-3 to TRBJ2-5; TRBD2 agrees at 9 bases. The CDR3 covers 19 residues. The junction had 12 bases not matched to a gene; V was cut back by 0 bases and J by 1 base. Germline CDR1 and CDR2: LGHNA and YSLEER. CDR3 residues: CASSQETGLSGGLQETQYF. CDR3 DNA: TGCGCCAGCAGCCAAGAGACCGGGCTTAGCGGGGGCCTCCAAGAGACCCAGTACTTC.

CDR3 DNA sequence: TGTGCCAGCAGTGGCGACAGGGTGTTTACTGAAGCTTTCTTT. This codes for CASSGDRVFTEAFF. The J gene is TRBJ1-1, the V gene TRBV6-6, with 7 bases matching TRBD1. The CDR3 consists of 14 residues. Trimming cost V 5 bases and J 5 bases; bases outside gene matches: 8. Germline-derived CDR1 and CDR2 are MNHNY and SVGAGI (reference sequence).

The chain joins TRBV7-2 to TRBJ2-1, with 7 bases matching TRBD2. The junction had 7 bases not matched to a gene; V was cut back by 5 bases and J by 9 bases. The CDR3 consists of 13 residues. The germline gives CDR1 SGHTA, CDR2 FQGNSA. The chain's CDR3 is CASSQGLFSEQFF. As DNA, the CDR3 is TGTGCCAGCAGCCAGGGACTATTCAGTGAGCAGTTCTTC. Using reference TRBV7-2 and TRBJ2-1 for the parts outside the CDR3, the full variable domain is GAGVSQSPSNKVTEKGKDVELRCDPISGHTALYWYRQSLGQGLEFLIYFQGNSAPDKSGLPSDRFSAERTGGSVSTLTIQRTQQEDSAVYLCASSQGLFSEQFFGPGTRLTVL.

This chain uses TRBV11-2 with TRBJ1-6; maybe TRBD1 (6 bases). V lost 7 bases to trimming and J lost 10 bases, with 26 bases between them. Germline V gives CDR1 SGHAT, CDR2 FQNNGV. CDR3 length: 17 residues. Here the CDR3 reads CASTPGAGGGRGSPLHF. CDR3 DNA: TGTGCCAGCACCCCGGGGGCGGGAGGGGGGAGAGGATCACCCCTCCACTTT. The whole variable domain, filled in from reference TRBV11-2 and TRBJ1-6, reads EAGVAQSPRYKIIEKRQSVAFWCNPISGHATLYWYQQILGQGPKLLIQFQNNGVVDDSQLPKDRFSAERLKGVDSTLKIQPAKLEDSAVYLCASTPGAGGGRGSPLHFGNGTRLTVT.

Only one count was recorded for this clone. This sequence joins TRBV6-7 and TRBJ1-1; no clear D. TRBV6-7 is reported as an ORF; its role is uncertain. V was cut by 7 bases and J by 3 bases, with 3 bases left in between. The CDR3 consists of 10 residues. This CDR3 reads CASMDTEAFF. The CDR3 DNA follows: TGTGCCAGCATGGACACTGAAGCTTTCTTT.

V usage is TRBV3-1 (or the pseudogene TRBV3-2) and J usage is TRBJ1-5, with D unresolved. Trimming removed 1 base at V and 4 bases at J, with 5 bases between. The germline CDR1 and CDR2 sequences are LGHDT and YNNKEL (reference sequence). This CDR3 region has 13 residues. CDR3 nucleotide sequence: TGTGCCAGCAGCCAAGGAGGGAATCAGCCCCAGCATTTT. The encoded protein is CASSQGGNQPQHF.